This T cell receptor beta chain originates from a study of blood T cell repertoires in COVID-19 (TCRdb year 2020). Background on the whole study: The collaborator samples originated in the United States, Italy and Spain and spanned the acute and convalescent phases of COVID-19. The material from the prospective study consisted of cDNA or gDNA derived from T cells, B-cell-depleted T cells, or PBMCs. Deeply sampled blood TCRbeta repertoires from subjects exposed to, actively infected with, or recovered from COVID-19 were included in the dataset. The repertoires were made available in a free public database intended to serve as a resource for research on the immune response to SARS-CoV-2. Samples were obtained from the ongoing ImmuneRACE study (first 160 participants) and from 950 to 1,500 subjects provided by 6 global collaborators. The sample metadata nearly always contained a de-identified subject ID, COVID-19 status, age in years and sex. HLA class I and class II types, where available, came from metadata supplied by the sample provider rather than from assay-based typing.

The immunoSEQ Assay, a bias-controlled multiplex PCR, was used to amplify TCRbeta CDR3 regions from genomic DNA. The published analysis was carried out like this. The number of nucleated cells in each sample was estimated by amplification of reference gene primers within the assay. To quantify the absolute abundance of each unique TCRbeta CDR3 rearrangement, sequence reads were collapsed and filtered. Productive Simpson clonality was computed per sample as the square root of Simpson's diversity index over productive rearrangements. What TCRdb holds here is the immuneACCESS table cut down to in-frame rearrangements. Part of the clones is not present; checked against another copy, under half of the missing clones reflect an unresolved V gene, and the others are unexplained. That table supplies the V and J calls and clone size; D and trimming were determined from the DNA. The sample table records 130,000 to 150,000 clones; around 83% of these occur just once. The ten largest clones capture about 9.4% of the sample.

What the work shows at the level of the full study, not this receptor alone: The quantity of clinical and demographic metadata differed by source and by participant and was supplied without curation.

The sample holds one count of this clone. Its antigen target is currently unknown. No per-base quality is available; no much larger clone lies one base away. Collaborating institutions collected whole blood in K2EDTA tubes following their own protocols. For TCRbeta analysis, collaborators shipped samples as frozen whole blood, isolated PBMCs, or DNA extracted from either of those sample types. V loses 4 bases, J loses 2 bases, and the germline ends lie 11 bases apart. The CDR3 runs 14 amino acids, cysteine and phenylalanine included. This entry keeps only the CDR3 DNA: 42 bases, framed from base 1. The CDR1 and CDR2 encoded by the germline V gene are MGHDK and SYGVNS.

This TCR was sampled from a man aged 60-69 years with active or convalescent COVID-19. This receptor chain uses TRBV25-1 and TRBJ1-1; the D gene lacks a confident call. The sequencing input was peripheral blood. The nucleotide sequence is TGTGCCAGCAGTGGGTCTCAGGCCAACACTGAAGCTTTCTTT. Its translation is CASSGSQANTEAFF.